The 2 T cell receptor beta chains listed next were all sequenced from one sample in a study of T-cell memory formation after mild COVID-19. Via MiXCR, TCRdb re-called the 5' RACE reads, giving one row per CDR3 protein. The data contain about 560,000 distinct CDR3 sequences, 15% to 20% of them singletons. The sequencing sample was made of PBMCs or a T cell subset sorted from them (not recorded which). These receptors were obtained from an adult woman who had mild COVID-19 (a few samples of this study predate the infection). Cell type and time point are not known.

This clonotype was seen more than once but under ten times. The chain recombines TRBV9 with TRBJ2-3; D is unresolved. Germline V gives CDR1 SGDLS, CDR2 YYNGEE. The CDR3 contains 14 residues. Trimming took off 0 bases at V and 2 bases at J, with 7 bases between the two ends. Here the CDR3 reads CASSVELNTDTQYF. The CDR3 coding sequence is TGTGCCAGCAGCGTAGAACTCAACACAGATACGCAGTATTTT.

The sample holds a few counts of this clonotype. The chain couples TRBV20-1 to TRBJ2-3; weak D call: TRBD2 (7 bases). In germline, CDR1 is DFQATT, CDR2 SNEGSKA (reference sequence). The V and J ends lost 2 bases and 3 bases respectively, with 12 bases between them. This CDR3 is 14 amino acids long. CDR3 in DNA: TGCAGTGCTAGAAGTGGGGGGGCTACAGATACGCAGTATTTT. Protein sequence: CSARSGGATDTQYF.